The present T cell receptor beta chain was sequenced within a study of beta chain features in type 1 diabetes listed by TCRdb under 2018. About the full investigation: Mean age, gender distribution, total cell number and subset yield did not differ between patients and healthy donors. A total of 107,917,701 sorted cells were examined across all samples, and the number of cells per subset was strongly correlated with RNA yield. In the study, TCRB repertoires of sorted circulating CD4+ T cell subsets from recently diagnosed type 1 diabetes patients were compared with those of matched healthy donors. Regulatory and stem cell-like memory subsets were isolated from only 8 patients and roughly eight healthy donors, whereas naive and central memory subsets came from all 30 or so donors. Broad study findings and their caveats: Only small numbers of individuals were included in the HLA sub-analyses, which left unresolved whether HLA type had any influence on TCRB rearrangement. Sequencing cDNA rather than genomic DNA could over-represent highly expressing activated cells, although activation and CD3 levels did not differ between groups. Fewer insertions and more nucleotide deletions at VDJ recombination sites were observed in patients with type 1 diabetes, implying thymic rearrangement abnormalities. Naive, central memory and regulatory TCRB repertoires appeared to be more similar among patients than among healthy donors. A moderate but significant shortening of TCRB CDR3 length was observed in type 1 diabetes patients in all four CD4+ subsets. PCR may preferentially amplify shorter templates, but because patient and control samples were amplified and corrected together, any resulting skew would affect both groups equally.

Counted from cysteine to phenylalanine, this CDR3 has 13 amino acids. CDR3 DNA is the only sequence kept; it has 39 bases, read in frame from the first base. Sequences SQVTM (CDR1) and ANQGSEA (CDR2) are obtained from the germline V gene. V and J lose 5 bases and 4 bases, and a span of 15 bases separates them. From each donor, a single peripheral blood sample of about 116 mL on average was drawn into heparinised tubes. Naive, central memory, regulatory and stem cell-like memory CD4+ T cells were sorted on a BD FACSAria II using a panel including CD45RO, CCR7, CD25, CD127, CD95 and CD27. Every sorted population had a purity above 95%. PBMCs were isolated right away by Lymphoprep density gradient centrifugation and were stained directly, without culture. To minimize batch effects, samples were stained and sorted in pairs, one healthy donor with one patient per experiment. The High Capacity cDNA Reverse Transcription Kit was used to reverse transcribe all of the isolated RNA, meaning that expressed TCRB transcripts were what got sequenced. Naive, central memory and regulatory T cell samples underwent deep immunoSEQ sequencing, averaging approximately 3.3 million total reads per sample. Sorted cells were lysed in RLT buffer, and RNA was extracted using DNase-treated RNeasy Micro or Mini kits according to cell number. Each cell subset was processed separately to prevent cross-contamination, with patient and healthy donor samples processed together. The immunoSEQ multiplex PCR was used to amplify TCRB sequences from cDNA, yielding 87-bp fragments that span the CDR3 region. The amplicons were sequenced using the Illumina HiSeq platform. The published analysis was carried out like this. Synthetic template baselines were used to correct PCR bias computationally, reads within Hamming distance 2 were collapsed together, and singletons that could not be merged were discarded. Reads were aligned to IMGT to assign V, D and J genes, CDR3 length, and insertions or deletions at six rearrangement sites. Within each subset, clonotype counts were normalized to sorted cell number, after which true diversity and Gini coefficients were computed with the tcR R package. Repertoire sharing was quantified using the overlap coefficient calculated on TCRB nucleotide sequences. Out-of-frame TCRB sequences from naive cells were analyzed to stand in for the pre-selection repertoire. What TCRdb holds here is the immuneACCESS table cut down to in-frame rearrangements. Part of the clones is not present; checked against another copy, under half of the missing clones reflect an unresolved V gene, and the others are unexplained. D and trimming come from the DNA, and the V and J calls and clone size come from that table. For this sample the table gives around 260,000 clones, of which just over 20% were detected only once. Roughly 0.028% of the sample is held by the ten biggest clonotypes.

This clone was counted only a few times. There is no known antigen for this receptor. No base quality information exists; no much larger clone differs at one position. The origin of this receptor is a woman in her 40s with type 1 diabetes. The V gene is TRBV29-1 and the J gene is TRBJ2-7, and possibly TRBD2, on 6 matching bases. Sequencing used naive CD4+ T cells from blood. Sample cell subset or site, as interpreted from the label and publication: true naive CD4+ T cells. The DNA is TGCAGCGTTCGGGAAGTGCGGGGTTACGAGCAGTACTTC. This gives the protein CSVREVRGYEQYF.